One sample yielded the 24 T cell receptor beta chains listed below, sequenced in a study of blood T cells in healthy people across ages. For the second PCR, which ran for about 7 to 12 cycles, a sample-barcoded 5' primer and a J-beta primer mix were used. TCRdb reprocessed the 5' RACE reads via MiXCR and lists one record per CDR3 protein. Here the sample spans 1.5 million or so distinct CDR3 sequences, 35% to 45% being singletons. The sample comprised blood. The source is a woman younger than 30 in good health.

Many counts were recorded for this clonotype. The chain joins TRBV12-3 or TRBV12-4 to TRBJ1-1, with 9 bases lining up with TRBD1. This CDR3 is built from 15 residues. The J segment lost 1 base and the V segment lost 5 bases, leaving 5 bases of the junction unmatched. The CDR3 spells CASSPTGQGNTEAFF. CDR3 coding DNA: TGTGCCAGCAGTCCTACGGGACAGGGGAACACTGAAGCTTTCTTT.

The genes are TRBV20-1 and TRBJ2-7; D may be TRBD1 (5 bases). CDR1 is DFQATT, CDR2 SNEGSKA, per germline (reference sequence). This CDR3 region has 13 residues. V lost 2 bases and J 1 base, leaving 9 bases between the germline ends. The CDR3 coding sequence is TGCAGTGCTAGAAACAGGTTATCCTACGAGCAGTACTTC. Its translation: CSARNRLSYEQYF.

This chain uses TRBV11-2 with TRBJ2-7; D possibly corresponds to TRBD1 (6 bases). The V gene's germline CDR1 is SGHAT and CDR2 FQNNGV. V was shortened by 3 bases and J by 2 bases, with 14 bases between the two germline ends. The CDR3 extends over 15 amino acids. CDR3 bases: TGTGCCAGCAGCTTCTGGTCAGGGGACGCCTACGAGCAGTACTTC. Encoded protein: CASSFWSGDAYEQYF.

For this clonotype: This may stem from a read error, because a much larger clone lies one nucleotide away. The chain joins TRBV28 to TRBJ1-5; unclear D gene. This CDR3 is 16 amino acids long. Trimming pared 4 bases from V and 2 bases from J, leaving 15 bases between. The germline gives CDR1 MDHEN, CDR2 SYDVKM. CDR3 in amino acids: CASSSSGSSRNQPQHF. The CDR3 bases are TGTGCCAGCAGTTCATCCGGGAGCAGCCGCAATCAGCCCCAGCATTTT.

This chain uses TRBV9 with TRBJ2-3; D gene ambiguous. The CDR3 has 14 residues. Germline CDR1 reads SGDLS; CDR2 reads YYNGEE. V was clipped by 0 bases and J by 1 base, with 6 bases between them. CDR3 in amino acids: CASSVAPRTDTQYF. CDR3 DNA: TGTGCCAGCAGCGTAGCTCCACGCACAGATACGCAGTATTTT.

This chain connects TRBV12-3 or TRBV12-4 to TRBJ2-3, with 7 bases aligning to TRBD2. CDR3 size: 14 residues. V was pared by 3 bases and J by 6 bases, with 6 bases of the junction left unmatched. CDR3 sequence reads: CASSLGGMVDTQYF. In DNA, the CDR3 is TGTGCCAGCAGTTTGGGGGGGATGGTGGATACGCAGTATTTT.

The chain is built from TRBV20-1 and TRBJ1-1; the match to TRBD1 covers 7 bases. The CDR3 extends over 15 amino acids. CDR1 is DFQATT and CDR2 is SNEGSKA in the germline V gene (reference sequence). The V and J ends lost 6 bases and 1 base, in that order; junction bases with no gene match: 11. The chain's CDR3 is CSASGGRPRNTEAFF. The CDR3 nucleotides read TGCAGTGCCTCAGGGGGGAGACCCAGGAACACTGAAGCTTTCTTT.

The chain couples TRBV5-1 to TRBJ2-3; 12 bases align to TRBD2. Germline loops: CDR1 SGHRS, CDR2 YFSETQ. V lost 0 bases and J lost 5; bases outside the gene matches: 1. The CDR3 totals 15 residues. The CDR3 protein is CASSLATSGRDTQYF. CDR3 nucleotides: TGCGCCAGCAGCTTGGCGACTAGCGGGAGAGATACGCAGTATTTT.

This clonotype was seen a handful of times. This sequence joins TRBV7-9 and TRBJ2-2; no firm D call. CDR1 is SEHNR, CDR2 FQNEAQ, per germline (reference sequence). The length of the CDR3 is 12 residues. V lost 8 bases, J lost 0 bases, and 4 bases lay in between. Here the CDR3 reads CASFPNTGELFF. DNA of the CDR3: TGTGCCAGCTTCCCGAACACCGGGGAGCTGTTTTTT.

This chain links TRBV2 with TRBJ2-3, with a tentative D call TRBD2 (6 bases). Between the trimmed V and J ends, which lost 5 bases and 2 bases, there was a span of 20 bases. This CDR3 spans 17 amino acids. Germline V CDR1 and CDR2: SNHLY, FYNNEI. CDR3 amino acids: CASSPTRSSGDTDTQYF. CDR3 nucleotide sequence: TGTGCCAGCAGTCCAACCCGGAGTAGCGGAGACACAGATACGCAGTATTTT.

For this clonotype: Sequence at one end of the junction differs from germline and may be a read error. This rearrangement joins TRBV7-9 to TRBJ2-7; TRBD2 might be the D (6 bases). The CDR3 is 14 residues long. Germline V gene data show CDR1 as SEHNR and CDR2 as FQNEAQ (reference sequence). As DNA, the CDR3 is TGTGCAAGCAGCTTCGAACTAGCAGACTACGAGCAGTACTTC. Its translation is CASSFELADYEQYF.

A few counts support this clonotype. The chain joins TRBV12-5 to TRBJ1-4; 9 bases are shared with TRBD1. V lost 3 bases, J lost 4 bases, and 24 bases stayed unmatched. The CDR3 has 22 amino acids. CDR1 is LGHNT and CDR2 is FRNRAP in the germline V gene. This CDR3 is CASGFTGCRDRDSRALNEKLFF. In nucleotides, the CDR3 is TGTGCTAGTGGTTTCACCGGGTGCCGGGACAGGGATTCTCGCGCACTTAATGAAAAACTGTTTTTT.

The chain employs TRBV10-3 and TRBJ2-2; D remains unclear. Germline values: CDR1 ENHRY, CDR2 SYGVKD. The V end was cut by 5 bases, the J end by 5 bases, with 6 bases between. The CDR3 contains 12 residues. The CDR3 DNA follows: TGTGCCATCAGTAGGGTAACCGGGGAGCTGTTTTTT. It specifies CAISRVTGELFF.

This clonotype was observed a handful of times. In nucleotides, the CDR3 is TGTGCCAGCAGCTCCGACTCTATGAGCTCCTACAATGAGCAGTTCTTC. Protein product: CASSSDSMSSYNEQFF. The chain has TRBV11-2 and TRBJ2-1; D remains ambiguous. Trimming cost V 4 bases and J 0 bases, with 13 bases left between them. Germline V CDR1 and CDR2: SGHAT, FQNNGV. The CDR3 is 16 amino acids. The full variable domain, in which reference TRBV11-2 and TRBJ2-1 provide the parts outside the CDR3, is EAGVAQSPRYKIIEKRQSVAFWCNPISGHATLYWYQQILGQGPKLLIQFQNNGVVDDSQLPKDRFSAERLKGVDSTLKIQPAKLEDSAVYLCASSSDSMSSYNEQFFGPGTRLTVL.

The rearrangement uses TRBV7-8 and TRBJ2-5; 10 nucleotides match TRBD2. V was clipped by 10 bases and J by 11 bases; unmatched bases: 13. The CDR3 consists of 13 residues. From germline, CDR1 is SGHVS and CDR2 FQNEAQ. The CDR3 spells CAIAGGVYNEQYF. CDR3 coding DNA: TGTGCCATAGCGGGAGGCGTATACAATGAGCAGTACTTC.

The CDR3 spells CASSIPGLAGGPNQETQYF. CDR3 nucleotide sequence: TGCGCCAGCAGCATCCCGGGACTAGCGGGGGGGCCTAACCAAGAGACCCAGTACTTC. The V and J genes are TRBV5-1 and TRBJ2-5, with 16 nucleotides matching TRBD2. In germline, CDR1 is SGHRS, CDR2 YFSETQ. This CDR3 spans 19 amino acids. The V gene end was trimmed by 4 bases and the J gene end by 0 bases; junction bases not matched to a gene: 9.

The rearrangement joins TRBV29-1 to TRBJ2-4, with 9 bases identical to TRBD1. Near its end, the DNA agrees better with TRBJ2-7, so the J call may be wrong. This CDR3 contains 14 residues. Germline CDR1 and CDR2: SQVTM and ANQGSEA. This CDR3 reads CSVVGTGNPYEQYF. The CDR3 DNA is TGCAGCGTTGTGGGGACAGGGAATCCCTACGAGCAGTACTTC.

In this sample, this clonotype turned up a few times. This chain connects TRBV7-4 to TRBJ1-5, with 9 bases aligning to TRBD1. This CDR3 contains 16 residues. Trimming took 5 bases from V and 6 from J; bases not matched to a gene: 11. Per the germline V gene, CDR1 is SGHVT and CDR2 is SQSDAQ. The CDR3 DNA sequence: TGTGCCAGCAGCATAGACAGGGGGAAAATATGTCAGCCCCAGCATTTT. It specifies CASSIDRGKICQPQHF.

The chain couples TRBV4-1 to TRBJ1-2; D is possibly TRBD1 (5 bases). Germline CDR1 reads MGHRA; CDR2 reads YSYEKL. This CDR3 has 18 amino acids. Trimming removed 0 bases at V and 1 base at J, with 18 bases between. CDR3 in amino acids: CASSQDGQIPSGNYGYTF. The CDR3 DNA reads TGCGCCAGCAGCCAAGATGGACAAATTCCAAGCGGTAACTATGGCTACACCTTC.

V usage is TRBV4-1 and J usage is TRBJ2-1, with TRBD2 matching 9 bases. The V gene's germline CDR1 is MGHRA and CDR2 YSYEKL. This CDR3 region has 17 residues. Trimming removed 4 bases from V and 5 bases from J; junction bases left unmatched: 12. Written as DNA, the CDR3 is TGCGCCAGCAGCCGGAAGCAAGGGACTAGCTATCACAATGAGCAGTTCTTC. This translates into CASSRKQGTSYHNEQFF.

The V gene is TRBV29-1, the J gene TRBJ2-1; 10 bases line up with TRBD2. Per the germline V gene, CDR1 is SQVTM and CDR2 is ANQGSEA. Germline trimming cut 7 bases from V and 8 bases from J; bases unmatched to any gene: 11. The CDR3 sequence is 14 residues long. Here the CDR3 DNA reads TGCAGCGCTGAGTCTAGCGGGAGAGGCGATGAGCAGTTCTTC. Protein product: CSAESSGRGDEQFF.

This rearrangement joins TRBV5-1 to TRBJ1-5; D is perhaps TRBD1 (5 bases). Trimming pared 0 bases from V and 6 bases from J, leaving 13 bases between. In germline, CDR1 is SGHRS, CDR2 YFSETQ. The CDR3 has 15 residues. The CDR3 DNA reads as TGCGCCAGCAGCTTGGATGCGGGACCGGGTCAGCCCCAGCATTTT. Amino acid sequence: CASSLDAGPGQPQHF.

In the case of this clonotype: One junction end disagrees with the germline gene, perhaps due to a read error. The chain employs TRBV6-1 and TRBJ1-6; tentatively, D is TRBD1 (5 bases). The CDR3 is 13 residues long. Germline-derived CDR1 and CDR2 are MNHNS and SASEGT. The CDR3 region is CASSEQENSPLHF. The DNA of the CDR3 is TGTGCCAGTAGTGAACAGGAAAATTCACCCCTCCACTTT.

This clonotype was seen more than once but under ten times. V and J are TRBV27 and TRBJ1-1; 7 nucleotides agree with TRBD1. The trim removed 5 bases at V and 3 bases at J, leaving 3 bases unmatched. This CDR3 has 13 residues. Germline V gives CDR1 MNHEY, CDR2 SMNVEV (reference sequence). The CDR3: CASSATGYTEAFF. The CDR3 DNA sequence: TGTGCCAGCAGTGCGACAGGGTACACTGAAGCTTTCTTT.